This record concerns one TCR beta chain sequence. Per the authors' pipeline: Amplification of reference gene primers provided the estimated nucleated cell counts. Sequencing used immunoSEQ multiplex PCR; TCRdb keeps in-frame clones, though not all of them. The V and J calls and the clone size are those of that table, but D and trimming were determined from the DNA. The sample carries approximately 85,000 clones, around 90% recorded once. The V segment lost 5 bases and the J segment 3 bases; nucleotides outside the gene matches: 2. This CDR3 has 13 residues. The germline V gene has CDR1 LNHDA and CDR2 SQIVND (reference sequence). The data originate from a study of blood T cell repertoires in COVID-19. Study details: The samples span acute and convalescent COVID-19 from the United States, Italy and Spain. Sources were T cells, B-cell-depleted T cells, or PBMCs; the material itself was cDNA or gDNA.

The receptor was isolated from a woman in her forties or fifties with active or convalescent COVID-19. Material for sequencing was peripheral blood. This chain connects TRBV19 to TRBJ2-7, with TRBD1 matching over 9 bases. CDR3 in amino acids: CASSLTGGYEQYF. The CDR3, as DNA: TGTGCCAGTAGTTTGACAGGGGGCTACGAGCAGTACTTC.